The entry that follows covers one T cell receptor (beta chain) sequence. Its target is not known. This record comes from a study of shared clonotypes between healthy human individuals. Study-level points and caveats: With few donors, the genetic and exposure-history diversity represented was limited.

The material for each subset, its genomic DNA, was split evenly across several immunoSEQ plates. The table came from immunoSEQ multiplex PCR; TCRdb's copy has only in-frame clones and leaves some out. The repertoire has roughly 500,000 clones, roughly 80% of them found once; the top ten carry less than 15%. The CDR3 totals 14 residues. The V end was cut by 7 bases, the J end by 7 bases, with 16 bases between. Germline values: CDR1 SNHLY, CDR2 FYNNEI. The chain carries TRBV2 and TRBJ1-4, with D possibly TRBD1 on 5 matching bases. The sequencing sample was made of PBMCs. The TCR originated in a woman in her 40s in good health. Some clones in this sample may be carry-over from other donors' samples. DNA of the CDR3: TGTGCCAGCAATGGGGACTTGAAGGGTGAAAAACTGTTTTTT. Encoded protein: CASNGDLKGEKLFF. Full variable domain (missing parts from reference TRBV2 and TRBJ1-4): EPEVTQTPSHQVTQMGQEVILRCVPISNHLYFYWYRQILGQKVEFLVSFYNNEISEKSEIFDDQFSVERPDGSNFTLKIRSTKLEDSAMYFCASNGDLKGEKLFFGSGTQLSVL.